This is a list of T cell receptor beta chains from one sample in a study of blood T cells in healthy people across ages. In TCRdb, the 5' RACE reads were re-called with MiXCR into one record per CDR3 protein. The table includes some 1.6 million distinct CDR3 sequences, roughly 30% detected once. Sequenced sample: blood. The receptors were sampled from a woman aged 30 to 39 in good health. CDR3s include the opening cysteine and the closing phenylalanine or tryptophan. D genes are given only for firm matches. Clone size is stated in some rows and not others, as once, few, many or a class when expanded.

CDR3 protein: CASSYGDRGVNTEAFF
CDR3 DNA: TGTGCCAGCAGCTATGGAGACAGGGGGGTGAACACTGAAGCTTTCTTT
clone size: .
J gene: TRBJ1-1
V gene: TRBV5-5
D gene: TRBD1
CDR3 length: 16

CDR3 protein: CASSAGLADGHEQYF
CDR3 DNA: TGTGCCAGCAGCGCCGGACTAGCTGATGGGCACGAGCAGTACTTC
clone size: few
J gene: TRBJ2-7
V gene: TRBV9
D gene: TRBD2
CDR3 length: 15

CDR3 protein: CASSPSSWANEKLFF
CDR3 DNA: TGTGCCAGCAGTCCTTCCTCATGGGCTAATGAAAAACTGTTTTTT
clone size: few
J gene: TRBJ1-4
V gene: TRBV6-5
D gene: .
CDR3 length: 15

CDR3 protein: CASSLGGAKQYF
CDR3 DNA: TGTGCCAGCAGCTTGGGAGGGGCCAAGCAGTACTTC
clone size: once
J gene: TRBJ2-5
V gene: TRBV5-6
D gene: .
CDR3 length: 12

CDR3 protein: CASTLIVGHEQFF
CDR3 DNA: TGCGCCAGCACCCTTATAGTGGGCCATGAGCAGTTCTTC
clone size: few
J gene: TRBJ2-1
V gene: TRBV5-1
D gene: .
CDR3 length: 13

CDR3 protein: CASSLLLDGEYNEQFF
CDR3 DNA: TGTGCCAGCAGTTTACTCCTTGACGGAGAATACAATGAGCAGTTCTTC
clone size: few
J gene: TRBJ2-1
V gene: TRBV28
D gene: .
CDR3 length: 16

CDR3 protein: CASSYEGISEAFF
CDR3 DNA: TGTGCCAGCAGTTATGAGGGTATCTCTGAAGCTTTCTTT
clone size: .
J gene: TRBJ1-1
V gene: TRBV6-2/TRBV6-3
D gene: .
CDR3 length: 13

CDR3 protein: CASSLAWGPNNEQFF
CDR3 DNA: TGTGCCAGCAGCTTGGCCTGGGGGCCAAACAATGAGCAGTTCTTC
clone size: .
J gene: TRBJ2-1
V gene: TRBV5-6
D gene: .
CDR3 length: 15

CDR3 protein: CASSLLPPDTQYF
CDR3 DNA: TGTGCCAGCAGCTTATTGCCCCCAGATACGCAGTATTTT
clone size: .
J gene: TRBJ2-3
V gene: TRBV7-7
D gene: .
CDR3 length: 13

CDR3 protein: CASSYSAGYTF
CDR3 DNA: TGTGCCAGCAGCTACAGTGCTGGCTACACCTTC
clone size: many
J gene: TRBJ1-2
V gene: TRBV28
D gene: .
CDR3 length: 11

CDR3 protein: CSVVDRGSNTEAFF
CDR3 DNA: TGCAGCGTTGTGGACAGGGGGTCGAACACTGAAGCTTTCTTT
clone size: .
J gene: TRBJ1-1
V gene: TRBV29-1
D gene: TRBD1
CDR3 length: 14

CDR3 protein: CASSPPGRNTEAFF
CDR3 DNA: TGTGCCAGCAGCCCACCGGGTCGCAATACTGAAGCTTTCTTT
clone size: .
J gene: TRBJ1-1
V gene: TRBV11-2
D gene: .
CDR3 length: 14

CDR3 protein: CASSLKPPLGLSYNEQFF
CDR3 DNA: TGTGCCAGCAGTCTCAAGCCTCCCCTAGGGCTCTCCTACAATGAGCAGTTCTTC
clone size: .
J gene: TRBJ2-1
V gene: TRBV27
D gene: .
CDR3 length: 18

CDR3 protein: CSVGGGDNHGYTF
CDR3 DNA: TGCAGCGTTGGGGGTGGGGATAACCATGGCTACACCTTC
clone size: .
J gene: TRBJ1-2
V gene: TRBV29-1
D gene: .
CDR3 length: 13

CDR3 protein: CASSHPGQGYQETQYF
CDR3 DNA: TGTGCCAGCAGCCACCCGGGACAGGGGTACCAAGAGACCCAGTACTTC
clone size: few
J gene: TRBJ2-5
V gene: TRBV9
D gene: TRBD1
CDR3 length: 16

CDR3 protein: CASSSTSGGLPNEQFF
CDR3 DNA: TGCGCCAGCAGCTCGACTAGCGGGGGGCTTCCCAATGAGCAGTTCTTC
clone size: few
J gene: TRBJ2-1
V gene: TRBV5-1
D gene: TRBD2
CDR3 length: 16

CDR3 protein: CSVEVISLSGSTDTQYF
CDR3 DNA: TGCAGCGTTGAAGTAATCTCTCTTAGCGGGAGCACAGATACGCAGTATTTT
clone size: .
J gene: TRBJ2-3
V gene: TRBV29-1
D gene: TRBD2
CDR3 length: 17

CDR3 protein: CASSLGQGYSGYTF
CDR3 DNA: TGTGCCAGCAGCCTGGGACAGGGTTATTCTGGCTACACCTTC
clone size: few
J gene: TRBJ1-2
V gene: TRBV12-3/TRBV12-4
D gene: TRBD1
CDR3 length: 14

CDR3 protein: CASSKKMTVTQYF
CDR3 DNA: TGTGCCAGCAGCAAAAAGATGACCGTAACCCAGTACTTC
clone size: .
J gene: TRBJ2-7
V gene: TRBV21-1
D gene: .
CDR3 length: 13